This T cell receptor (beta chain) is drawn from a study of cytomegalovirus exposure and HLA in healthy donors. Among the donors, all were healthy bone marrow donors. The PCR contained 60 Vbeta and 13 Jbeta primers. Libraries were prepared by immunoSEQ multiplex PCR; TCRdb keeps only in-frame clonotypes and omits some of them. The sample records over 130,000 clones, over 65% being singletons. CDR1 is LNHDA, CDR2 SQIVND, per germline (reference sequence). V lost 3 bases and J lost 8, with 10 bases in between. This CDR3 contains 12 residues. The sequenced sample consisted of PBMCs. This sequence joins TRBV19 and TRBJ1-2; maybe TRBD1 (5 bases). The sequence came from a woman under 40 in good health and CMV-seronegative. CDR3: CASSMGGGGYTF. The CDR3 DNA sequence: TGTGCCAGTAGTATGGGGGGAGGCGGCTACACCTTC.